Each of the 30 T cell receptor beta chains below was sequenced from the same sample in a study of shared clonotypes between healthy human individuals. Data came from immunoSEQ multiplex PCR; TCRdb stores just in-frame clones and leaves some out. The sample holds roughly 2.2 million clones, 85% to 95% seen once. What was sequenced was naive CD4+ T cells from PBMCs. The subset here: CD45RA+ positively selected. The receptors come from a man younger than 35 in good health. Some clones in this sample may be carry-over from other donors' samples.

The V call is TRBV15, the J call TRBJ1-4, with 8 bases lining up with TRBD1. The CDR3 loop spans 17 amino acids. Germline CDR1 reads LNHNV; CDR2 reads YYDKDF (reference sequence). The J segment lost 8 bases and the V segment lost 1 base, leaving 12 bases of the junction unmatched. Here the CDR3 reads CATSRGQGRALLEKLFF. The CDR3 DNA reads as TGTGCCACCAGCAGAGGACAGGGGAGGGCTCTTTTGGAAAAACTGTTTTTT.

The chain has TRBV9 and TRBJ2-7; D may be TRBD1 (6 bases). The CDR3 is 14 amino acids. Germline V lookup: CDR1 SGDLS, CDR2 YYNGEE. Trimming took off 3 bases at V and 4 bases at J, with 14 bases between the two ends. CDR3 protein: CASSARDIGYEQYF. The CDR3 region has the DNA TGTGCCAGCAGCGCCCGGGACATAGGTTACGAGCAGTACTTC.

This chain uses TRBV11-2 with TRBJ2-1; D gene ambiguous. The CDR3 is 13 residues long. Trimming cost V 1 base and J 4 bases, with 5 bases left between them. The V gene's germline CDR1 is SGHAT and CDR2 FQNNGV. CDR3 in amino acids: CASSLARYNEQFF. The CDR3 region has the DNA TGTGCCAGCAGCTTAGCCAGGTACAATGAGCAGTTCTTC. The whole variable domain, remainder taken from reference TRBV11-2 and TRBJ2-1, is EAGVAQSPRYKIIEKRQSVAFWCNPISGHATLYWYQQILGQGPKLLIQFQNNGVVDDSQLPKDRFSAERLKGVDSTLKIQPAKLEDSAVYLCASSLARYNEQFFGPGTRLTVL.

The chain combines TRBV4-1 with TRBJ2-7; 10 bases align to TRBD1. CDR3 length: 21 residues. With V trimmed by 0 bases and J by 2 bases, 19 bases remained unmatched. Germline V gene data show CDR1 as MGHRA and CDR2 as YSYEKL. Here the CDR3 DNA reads TGCGCCAGCAGCCAAGACGGACTCGGGACAGGGGCTCCCATCCTGACCTACGAGCAGTACTTC. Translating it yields CASSQDGLGTGAPILTYEQYF.

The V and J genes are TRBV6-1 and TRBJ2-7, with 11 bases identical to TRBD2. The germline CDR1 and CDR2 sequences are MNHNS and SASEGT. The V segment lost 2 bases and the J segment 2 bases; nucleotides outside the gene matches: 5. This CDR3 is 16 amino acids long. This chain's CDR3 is CASSESLAGGTYEQYF. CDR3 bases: TGTGCCAGCAGTGAAAGCCTAGCGGGAGGCACCTACGAGCAGTACTTC.

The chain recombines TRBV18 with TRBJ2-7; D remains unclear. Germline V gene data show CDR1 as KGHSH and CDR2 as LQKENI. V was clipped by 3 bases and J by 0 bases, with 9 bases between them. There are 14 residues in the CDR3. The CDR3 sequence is CASSPGPGSYEQYF. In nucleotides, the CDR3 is TGTGCCAGCTCACCTGGCCCCGGCTCCTACGAGCAGTACTTC.

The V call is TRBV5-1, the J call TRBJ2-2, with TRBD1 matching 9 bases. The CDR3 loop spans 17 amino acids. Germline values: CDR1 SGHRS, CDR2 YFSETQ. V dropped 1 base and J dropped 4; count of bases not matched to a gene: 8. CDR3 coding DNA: TGCGCCAGCAGCTTGCCCCGGACAGGGGCAACCACCGGGGAGCTGTTTTTT. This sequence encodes CASSLPRTGATTGELFF.

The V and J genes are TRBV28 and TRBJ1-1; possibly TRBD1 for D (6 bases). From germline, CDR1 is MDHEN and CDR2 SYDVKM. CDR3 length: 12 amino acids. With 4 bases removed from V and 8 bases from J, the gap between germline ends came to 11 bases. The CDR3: CASSSRQVEAFF. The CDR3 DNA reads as TGTGCCAGCAGTTCCCGACAGGTGGAAGCTTTCTTT. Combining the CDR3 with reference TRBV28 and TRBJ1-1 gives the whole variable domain DVKVTQSSRYLVKRTGEKVFLECVQDMDHENMFWYRQDPGLGLRLIYFSYDVKMKEKGDIPEGYSVSREKKERFSLILESASTNQTSMYLCASSSRQVEAFFGQGTRLTVV.

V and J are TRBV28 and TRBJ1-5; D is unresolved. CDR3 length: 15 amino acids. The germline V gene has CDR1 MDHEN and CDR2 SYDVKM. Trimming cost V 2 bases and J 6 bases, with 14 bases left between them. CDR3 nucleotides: TGTGCCAGCAGTTTACCAGTTGCCCTGGGTCAGCCCCAGCATTTT. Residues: CASSLPVALGQPQHF.

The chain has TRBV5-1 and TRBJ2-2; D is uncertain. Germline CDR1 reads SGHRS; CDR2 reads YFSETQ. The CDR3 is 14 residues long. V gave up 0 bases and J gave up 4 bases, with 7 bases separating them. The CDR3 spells CASSLAQSTGELFF. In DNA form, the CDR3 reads TGCGCCAGCAGCTTGGCTCAGTCCACCGGGGAGCTGTTTTTT.

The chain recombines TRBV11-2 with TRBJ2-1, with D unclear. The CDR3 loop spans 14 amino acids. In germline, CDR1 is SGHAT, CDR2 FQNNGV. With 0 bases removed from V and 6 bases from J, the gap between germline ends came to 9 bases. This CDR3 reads CASSLDPTANEQFF. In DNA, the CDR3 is TGTGCCAGCAGCTTAGATCCGACGGCCAATGAGCAGTTCTTC.

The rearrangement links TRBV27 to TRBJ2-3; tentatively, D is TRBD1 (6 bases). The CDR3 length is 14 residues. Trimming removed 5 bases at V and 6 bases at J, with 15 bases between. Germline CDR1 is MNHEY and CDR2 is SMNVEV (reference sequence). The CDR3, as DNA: TGTGCCAGCAGTATTAAGGGGGTAGCGGATACGCAGTATTTT. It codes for CASSIKGVADTQYF.

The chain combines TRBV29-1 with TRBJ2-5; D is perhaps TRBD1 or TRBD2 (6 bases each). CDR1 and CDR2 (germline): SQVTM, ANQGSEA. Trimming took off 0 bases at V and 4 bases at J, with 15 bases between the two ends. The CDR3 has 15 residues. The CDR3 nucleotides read TGCAGCGTTGAAGATCGTCGGGGGCCGAGAGAGACCCAGTACTTC. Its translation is CSVEDRRGPRETQYF. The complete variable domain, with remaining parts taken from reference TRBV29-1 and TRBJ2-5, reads SAVISQKPSRDICQRGTSLTIQCQVDSQVTMMFWYRQQPGQSLTLIATANQGSEATYESGFVIDKFPISRPNLTFSTLTVSNMSPEDSSIYLCSVEDRRGPRETQYFGPGTRLLVL.

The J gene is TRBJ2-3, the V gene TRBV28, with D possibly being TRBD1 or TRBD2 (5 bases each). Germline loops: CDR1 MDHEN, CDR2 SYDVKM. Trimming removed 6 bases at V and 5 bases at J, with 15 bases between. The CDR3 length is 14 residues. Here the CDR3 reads CASRGAAAGDTQYF. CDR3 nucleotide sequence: TGTGCCAGCAGAGGGGCGGCCGCGGGAGATACGCAGTATTTT.

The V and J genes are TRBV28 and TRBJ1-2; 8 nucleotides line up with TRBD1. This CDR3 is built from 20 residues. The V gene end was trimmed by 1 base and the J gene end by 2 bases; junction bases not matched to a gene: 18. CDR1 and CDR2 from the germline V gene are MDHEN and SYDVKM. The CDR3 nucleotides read TGTGCCAGCAGTTTATCTATACGTGGCAGGGGGCCGTCTTCCAACTATGGCTACACCTTC. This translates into CASSLSIRGRGPSSNYGYTF.

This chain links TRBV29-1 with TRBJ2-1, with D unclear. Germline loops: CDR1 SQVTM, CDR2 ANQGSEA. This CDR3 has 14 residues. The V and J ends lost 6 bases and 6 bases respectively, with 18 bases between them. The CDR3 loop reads CSVVGQRKGNEQFF. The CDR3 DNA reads TGCAGCGTCGTTGGGCAGAGGAAAGGCAATGAGCAGTTCTTC.

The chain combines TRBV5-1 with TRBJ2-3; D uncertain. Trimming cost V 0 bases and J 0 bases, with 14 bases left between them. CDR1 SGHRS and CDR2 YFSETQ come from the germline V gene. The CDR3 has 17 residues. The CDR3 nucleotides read TGCGCCAGCAGCTTGGGTTCCGTCCCACTTAGCACAGATACGCAGTATTTT. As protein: CASSLGSVPLSTDTQYF.

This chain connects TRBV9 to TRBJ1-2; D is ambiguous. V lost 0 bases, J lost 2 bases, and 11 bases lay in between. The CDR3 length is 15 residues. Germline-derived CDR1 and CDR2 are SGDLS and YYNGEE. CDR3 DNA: TGTGCCAGCAGCGTAGAGGGTCACGCAAACTATGGCTACACCTTC. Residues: CASSVEGHANYGYTF.

CDR3 DNA: TGCAGCTTCGTCGGGGGGGCGATGGACGGGGAGCTGTTTTTT. Residues: CSFVGGAMDGELFF. This rearrangement joins TRBV29-1 to TRBJ2-2, with TRBD2 identical over 8 bases. The V gene end was trimmed by 8 bases and the J gene end by 7 bases; junction bases not matched to a gene: 12. The CDR3 consists of 14 residues. Germline CDR1 is SQVTM and CDR2 is ANQGSEA.

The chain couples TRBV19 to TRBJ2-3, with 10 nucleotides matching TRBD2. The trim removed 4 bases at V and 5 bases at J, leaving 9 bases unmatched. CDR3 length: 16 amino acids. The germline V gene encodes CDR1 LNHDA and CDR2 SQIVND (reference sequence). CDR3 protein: CASSTSSGSEIDTQYF. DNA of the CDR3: TGTGCCAGTAGTACCTCTAGCGGGAGCGAAATAGATACGCAGTATTTT.

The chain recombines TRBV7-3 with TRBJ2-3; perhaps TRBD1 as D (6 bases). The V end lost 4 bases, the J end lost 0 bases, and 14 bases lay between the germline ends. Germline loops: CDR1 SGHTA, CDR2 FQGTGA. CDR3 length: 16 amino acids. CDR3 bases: TGTGCCAGCAGCTCGCAGGGGTCTTGGAGCACAGATACGCAGTATTTT. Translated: CASSSQGSWSTDTQYF.

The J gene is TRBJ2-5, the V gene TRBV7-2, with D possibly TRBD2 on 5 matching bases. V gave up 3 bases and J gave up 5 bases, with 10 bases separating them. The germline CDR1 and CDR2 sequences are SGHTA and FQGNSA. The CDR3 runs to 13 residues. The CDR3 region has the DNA TGTGCCAGCAGCTTCGAGGGATTGGAGACCCAGTACTTC. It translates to CASSFEGLETQYF.

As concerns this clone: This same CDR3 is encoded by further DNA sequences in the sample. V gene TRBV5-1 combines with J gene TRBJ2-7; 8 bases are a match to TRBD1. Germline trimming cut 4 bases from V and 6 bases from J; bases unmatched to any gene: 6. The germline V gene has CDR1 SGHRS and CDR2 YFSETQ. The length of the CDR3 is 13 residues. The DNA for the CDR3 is TGCGCCAGCAGCGTTGGACAGGGCGGCGAGCAGTACTTC. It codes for CASSVGQGGEQYF.

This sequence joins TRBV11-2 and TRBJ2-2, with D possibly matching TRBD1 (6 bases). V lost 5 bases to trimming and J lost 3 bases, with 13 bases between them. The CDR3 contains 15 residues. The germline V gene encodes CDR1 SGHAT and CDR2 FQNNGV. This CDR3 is CASSPQGADTGELFF. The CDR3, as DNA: TGTGCCAGCAGCCCACAGGGAGCGGACACCGGGGAGCTGTTTTTT.

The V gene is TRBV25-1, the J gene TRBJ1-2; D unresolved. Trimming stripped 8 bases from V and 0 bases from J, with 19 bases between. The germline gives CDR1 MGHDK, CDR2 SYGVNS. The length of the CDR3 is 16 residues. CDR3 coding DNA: TGTGCCAGCGCCCCCATAAATCCGGGCTCTAACTATGGCTACACCTTC. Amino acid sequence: CASAPINPGSNYGYTF.

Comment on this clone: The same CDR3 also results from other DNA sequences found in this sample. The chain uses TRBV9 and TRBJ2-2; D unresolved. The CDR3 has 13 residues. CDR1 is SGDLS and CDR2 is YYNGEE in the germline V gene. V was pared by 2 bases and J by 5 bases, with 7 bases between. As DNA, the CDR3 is TGTGCCAGCAGCGTGCAAGGGACCGGGGAGCTGTTTTTT. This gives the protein CASSVQGTGELFF.

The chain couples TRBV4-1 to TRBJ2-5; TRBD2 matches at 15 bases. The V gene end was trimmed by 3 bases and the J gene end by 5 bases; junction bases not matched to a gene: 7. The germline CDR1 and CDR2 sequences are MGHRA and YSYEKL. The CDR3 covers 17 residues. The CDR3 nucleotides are TGCGCCAGCAGCCAGGTCGGACTAGCGGGAGGGAGGGAGACCCAGTACTTC. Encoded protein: CASSQVGLAGGRETQYF.

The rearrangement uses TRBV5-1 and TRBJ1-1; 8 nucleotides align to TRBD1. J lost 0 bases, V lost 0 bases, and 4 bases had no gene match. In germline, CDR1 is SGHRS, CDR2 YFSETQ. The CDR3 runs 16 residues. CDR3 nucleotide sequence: TGCGCCAGCAGCTTGGCCTGGACAGGGATGAACACTGAAGCTTTCTTT. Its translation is CASSLAWTGMNTEAFF.

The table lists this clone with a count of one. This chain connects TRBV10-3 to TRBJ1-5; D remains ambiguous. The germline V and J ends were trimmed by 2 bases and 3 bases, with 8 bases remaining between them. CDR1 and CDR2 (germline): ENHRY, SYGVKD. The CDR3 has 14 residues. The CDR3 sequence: CAISERGFNQPQHF. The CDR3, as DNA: TGTGCCATCAGTGAGCGAGGCTTCAATCAGCCCCAGCATTTT.

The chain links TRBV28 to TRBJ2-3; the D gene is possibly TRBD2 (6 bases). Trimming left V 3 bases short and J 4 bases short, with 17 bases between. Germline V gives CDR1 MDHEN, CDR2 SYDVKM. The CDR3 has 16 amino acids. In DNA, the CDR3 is TGTGCCAGCAGTTTTGGCCTCGGGCGGGGTTCAGATACGCAGTATTTT. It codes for CASSFGLGRGSDTQYF.